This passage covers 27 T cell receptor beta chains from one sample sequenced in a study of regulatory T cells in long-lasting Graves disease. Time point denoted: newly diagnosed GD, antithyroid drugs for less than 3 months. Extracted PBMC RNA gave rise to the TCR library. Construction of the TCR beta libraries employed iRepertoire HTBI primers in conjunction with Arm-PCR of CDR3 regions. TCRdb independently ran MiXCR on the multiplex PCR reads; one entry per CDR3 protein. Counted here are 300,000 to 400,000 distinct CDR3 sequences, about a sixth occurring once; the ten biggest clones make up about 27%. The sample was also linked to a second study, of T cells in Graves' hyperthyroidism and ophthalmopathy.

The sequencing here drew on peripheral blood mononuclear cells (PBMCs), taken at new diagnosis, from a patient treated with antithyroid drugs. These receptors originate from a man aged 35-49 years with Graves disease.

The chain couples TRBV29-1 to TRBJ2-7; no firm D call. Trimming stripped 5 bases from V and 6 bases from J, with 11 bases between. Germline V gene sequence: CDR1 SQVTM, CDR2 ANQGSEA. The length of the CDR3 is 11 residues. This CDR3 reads CSVLAPVEQYF. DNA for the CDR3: TGCAGCGTTCTCGCGCCGGTCGAGCAGTACTTC.

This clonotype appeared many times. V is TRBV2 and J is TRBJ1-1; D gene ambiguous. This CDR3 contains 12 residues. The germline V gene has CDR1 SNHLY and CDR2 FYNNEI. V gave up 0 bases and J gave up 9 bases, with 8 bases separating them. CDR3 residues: CASSEAAGKAFF. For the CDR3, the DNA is TGTGCCAGCAGTGAAGCGGCAGGAAAAGCTTTCTTT.

CDR3: CASSFRLAGGPGDTQYF. Written as DNA, the CDR3 is TGTGCCAGCAGCTTCCGACTAGCGGGGGGGCCGGGAGATACGCAGTATTTT. The chain combines TRBV7-6 with TRBJ2-3; 14 nucleotides line up with TRBD2. The CDR3 is made up of 17 amino acids. Germline CDR1 and CDR2: SGHVS and FNYEAQ. The V segment lost 3 bases and the J segment 5 bases; nucleotides outside the gene matches: 7. Combining the CDR3 with reference TRBV7-6 and TRBJ2-3 gives the whole variable domain GAGVSQSPRYKVTKRGQDVALRCDPISGHVSLYWYRQALGQGPEFLTYFNYEAQQDKSGLPNDRFSAERPEGSISTLTIQRTEQRDSAMYRCASSFRLAGGPGDTQYFGPGTRLTVL.

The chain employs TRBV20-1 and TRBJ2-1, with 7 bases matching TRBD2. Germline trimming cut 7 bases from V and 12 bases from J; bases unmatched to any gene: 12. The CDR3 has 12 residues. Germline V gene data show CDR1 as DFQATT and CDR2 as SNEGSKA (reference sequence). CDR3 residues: CSVTSGAGRQFF. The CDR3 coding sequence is TGCAGTGTTACCAGCGGGGCGGGGCGGCAGTTCTTC.

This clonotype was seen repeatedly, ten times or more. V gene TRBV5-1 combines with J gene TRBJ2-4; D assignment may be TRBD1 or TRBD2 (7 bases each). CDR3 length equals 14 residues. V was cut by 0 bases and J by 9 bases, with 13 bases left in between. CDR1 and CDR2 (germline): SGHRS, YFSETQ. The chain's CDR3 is CASSLGAGGVIQYF. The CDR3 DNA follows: TGCGCCAGCAGCTTGGGCGCAGGGGGGGTCATTCAGTACTTC.

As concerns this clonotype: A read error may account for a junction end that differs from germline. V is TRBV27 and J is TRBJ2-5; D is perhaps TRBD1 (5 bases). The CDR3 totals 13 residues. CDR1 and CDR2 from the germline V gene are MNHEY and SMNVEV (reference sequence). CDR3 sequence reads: CARSPGFQETQDF. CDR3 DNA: TGTGCCAGATCCCCAGGGTTCCAAGAGACCCAGGACTTC.

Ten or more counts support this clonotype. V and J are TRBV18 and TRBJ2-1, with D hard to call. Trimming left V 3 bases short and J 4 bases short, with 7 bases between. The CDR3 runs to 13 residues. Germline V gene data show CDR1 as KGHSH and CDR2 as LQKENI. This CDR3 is CASSPARYNEQFF. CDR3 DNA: TGTGCCAGCTCACCCGCCAGATACAATGAGCAGTTCTTC.

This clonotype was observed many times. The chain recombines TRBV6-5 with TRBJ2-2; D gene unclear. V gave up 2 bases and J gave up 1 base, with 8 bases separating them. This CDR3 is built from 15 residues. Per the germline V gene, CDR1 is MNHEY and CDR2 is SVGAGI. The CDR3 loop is CASSYEPLNTGELFF. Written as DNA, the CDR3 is TGTGCCAGCAGTTACGAGCCCCTGAACACCGGGGAGCTGTTTTTT.

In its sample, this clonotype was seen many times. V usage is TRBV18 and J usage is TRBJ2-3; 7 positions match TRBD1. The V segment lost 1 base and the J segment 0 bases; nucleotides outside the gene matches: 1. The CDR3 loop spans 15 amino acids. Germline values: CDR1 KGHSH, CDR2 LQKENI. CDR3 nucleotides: TGTGCCAGCTCACCACGGGACAGTAGCACAGATACGCAGTATTTT. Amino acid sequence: CASSPRDSSTDTQYF. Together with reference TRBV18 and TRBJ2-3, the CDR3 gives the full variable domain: NAGVMQNPRHLVRRRGQEARLRCSPMKGHSHVYWYRQLPEEGLKFMVYLQKENIIDESGMPKERFSAEFPKEGPSILRIQQVVRGDSAAYFCASSPRDSSTDTQYFGPGTRLTVL.

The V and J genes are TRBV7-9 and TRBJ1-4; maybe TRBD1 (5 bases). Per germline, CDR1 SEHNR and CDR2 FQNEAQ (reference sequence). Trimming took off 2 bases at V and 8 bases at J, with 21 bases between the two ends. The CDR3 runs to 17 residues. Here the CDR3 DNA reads TGTGCCAGCAGCTTACCCACCGGCAGAGGGGACGGGGAAAAACTGTTTTTT. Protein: CASSLPTGRGDGEKLFF.

As DNA, the CDR3 is TGTGCCAGCAGCTTTTGGGGGGGACAGCGAAGCACAGATACGCAGTATTTT. It yields the protein CASSFWGGQRSTDTQYF. V gene TRBV9 combines with J gene TRBJ2-3; D may match TRBD1 or TRBD2 (7 bases each). V was trimmed by 4 bases and J by 0 bases, leaving 18 bases between them. This CDR3 region has 17 residues. Germline V gives CDR1 SGDLS, CDR2 YYNGEE.

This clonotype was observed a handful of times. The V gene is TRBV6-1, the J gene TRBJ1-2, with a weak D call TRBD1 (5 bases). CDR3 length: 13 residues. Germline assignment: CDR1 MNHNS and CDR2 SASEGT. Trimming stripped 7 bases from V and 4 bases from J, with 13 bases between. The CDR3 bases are TGTGCCAGCAAATTGGGGCAGCGCTATGGCTACACCTTC. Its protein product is CASKLGQRYGYTF.

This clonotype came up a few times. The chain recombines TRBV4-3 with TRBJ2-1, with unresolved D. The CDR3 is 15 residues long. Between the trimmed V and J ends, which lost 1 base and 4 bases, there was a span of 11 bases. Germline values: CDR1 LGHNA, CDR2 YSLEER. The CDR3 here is CASSQGSAAYNEQFF. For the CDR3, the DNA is TGCGCCAGCAGCCAAGGTTCGGCAGCTTACAATGAGCAGTTCTTC.

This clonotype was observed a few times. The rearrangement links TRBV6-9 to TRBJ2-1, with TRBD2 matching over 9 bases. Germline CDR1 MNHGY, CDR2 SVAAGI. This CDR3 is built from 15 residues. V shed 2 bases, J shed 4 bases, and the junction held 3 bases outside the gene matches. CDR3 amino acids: CASSYGLAGYNEQFF. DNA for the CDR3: TGTGCCAGCAGTTATGGGCTAGCGGGGTACAATGAGCAGTTCTTC.

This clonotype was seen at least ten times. As DNA, the CDR3 is TGCAGCGTCGACCTAGCAACAGATACGCAGTATTTT. It specifies CSVDLATDTQYF. This chain uses TRBV29-1 with TRBJ2-3, with D possibly matching TRBD2 (5 bases). There are 12 residues in the CDR3. V lost 6 bases to trimming and J lost 3 bases, with 10 bases between them. CDR1 is SQVTM, CDR2 ANQGSEA, per germline.

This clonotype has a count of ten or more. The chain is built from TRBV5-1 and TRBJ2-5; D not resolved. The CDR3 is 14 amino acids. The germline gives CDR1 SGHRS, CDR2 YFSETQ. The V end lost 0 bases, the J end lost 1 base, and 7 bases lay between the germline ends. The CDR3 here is CASSLVDGQETQYF. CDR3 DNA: TGCGCCAGCAGCTTGGTTGACGGCCAAGAGACCCAGTACTTC.

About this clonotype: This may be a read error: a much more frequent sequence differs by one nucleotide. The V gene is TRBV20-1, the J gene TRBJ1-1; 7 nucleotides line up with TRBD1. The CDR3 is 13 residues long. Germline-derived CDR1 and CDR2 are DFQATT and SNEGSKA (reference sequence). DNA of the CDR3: TGCAGTGCCCCCGACAGGGTCTACACTGAAGCTTCCTTT. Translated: CSAPDRVYTEASF.

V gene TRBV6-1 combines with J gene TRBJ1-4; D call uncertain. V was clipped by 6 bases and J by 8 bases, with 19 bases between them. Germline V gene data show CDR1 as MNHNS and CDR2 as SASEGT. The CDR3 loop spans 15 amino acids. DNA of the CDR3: TGTGCCAGCAGACACTCCGCCCTTGTCGGAGAAAAACTGTTTTTT. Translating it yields CASRHSALVGEKLFF.

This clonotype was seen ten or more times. CDR3 in DNA: TGTGCCAGCAGCCACGGAGGCCCCCCCTACGAGCAGTACTTC. As protein: CASSHGGPPYEQYF. This chain links TRBV3-1 with TRBJ2-7; a possible D gene is TRBD2 (5 bases). With 3 bases removed from V and 2 bases from J, the gap between germline ends came to 11 bases. The germline CDR1 and CDR2 sequences are LGHDT and YNNKEL (reference sequence). The CDR3 contains 14 residues.

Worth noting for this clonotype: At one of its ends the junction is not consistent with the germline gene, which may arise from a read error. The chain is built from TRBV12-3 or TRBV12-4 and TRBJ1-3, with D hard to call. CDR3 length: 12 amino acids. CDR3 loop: CAISGPGNTIYF. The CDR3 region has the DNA TGTGCCATCAGTGGCCCGGGAAACACCATATATTTT.

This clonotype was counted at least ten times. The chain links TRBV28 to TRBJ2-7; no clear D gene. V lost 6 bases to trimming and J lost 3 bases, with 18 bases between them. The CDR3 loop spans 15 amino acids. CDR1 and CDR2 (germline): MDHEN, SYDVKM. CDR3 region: CASSPTNRHLYEQYF. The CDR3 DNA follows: TGTGCCAGCAGCCCGACCAACCGCCACCTCTACGAGCAGTACTTC.

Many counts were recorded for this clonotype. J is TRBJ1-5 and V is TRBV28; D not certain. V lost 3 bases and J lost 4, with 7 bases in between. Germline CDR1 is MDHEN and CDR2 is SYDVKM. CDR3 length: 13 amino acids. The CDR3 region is CASSFRRNQPQHF. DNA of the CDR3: TGTGCCAGCAGTTTCCGCCGTAATCAGCCCCAGCATTTT.

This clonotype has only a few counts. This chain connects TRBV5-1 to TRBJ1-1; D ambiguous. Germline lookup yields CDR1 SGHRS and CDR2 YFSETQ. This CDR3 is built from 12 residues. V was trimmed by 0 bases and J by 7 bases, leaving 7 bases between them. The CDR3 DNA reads TGCGCCAGCAGCTTGGGGGCAGATGAAGCTTTCTTT. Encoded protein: CASSLGADEAFF. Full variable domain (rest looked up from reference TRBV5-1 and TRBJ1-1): KAGVTQTPRYLIKTRGQQVTLSCSPISGHRSVSWYQQTPGQGLQFLFEYFSETQRNKGNFPGRFSGRQFSNSRSEMNVSTLELGDSALYLCASSLGADEAFFGQGTRLTVV.

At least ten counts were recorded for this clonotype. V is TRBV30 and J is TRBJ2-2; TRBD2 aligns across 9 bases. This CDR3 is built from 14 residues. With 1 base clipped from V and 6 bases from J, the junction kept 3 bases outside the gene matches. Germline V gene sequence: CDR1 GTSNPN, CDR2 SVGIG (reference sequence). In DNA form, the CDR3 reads TGTGCCTGGAGTGCCGGGACTAGCCCCGGGGAGCTGTTTTTT. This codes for CAWSAGTSPGELFF.

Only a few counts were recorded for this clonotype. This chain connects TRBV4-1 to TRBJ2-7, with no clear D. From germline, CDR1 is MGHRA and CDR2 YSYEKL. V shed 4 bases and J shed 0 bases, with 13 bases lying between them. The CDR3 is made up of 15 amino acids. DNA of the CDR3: TGCGCCAGCAGCCGAGACGATCAAAGCTCCTACGAGCAGTACTTC. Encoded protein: CASSRDDQSSYEQYF.

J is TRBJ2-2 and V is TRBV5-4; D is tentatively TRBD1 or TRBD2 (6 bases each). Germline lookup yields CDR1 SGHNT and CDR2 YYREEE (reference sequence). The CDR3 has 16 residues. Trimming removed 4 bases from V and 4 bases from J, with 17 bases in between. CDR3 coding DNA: TGTGCCAGCAGCGGAGGGGGGCGATCGTTCACCGGGGAGCTGTTTTTT. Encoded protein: CASSGGGRSFTGELFF.

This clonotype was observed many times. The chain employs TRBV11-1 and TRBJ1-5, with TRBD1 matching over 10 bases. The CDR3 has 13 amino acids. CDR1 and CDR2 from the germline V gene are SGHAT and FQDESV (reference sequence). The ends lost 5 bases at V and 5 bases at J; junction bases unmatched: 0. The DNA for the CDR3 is TGTGCCAGCAGCGGGACAGGGGATCAGCCCCAGCATTTT. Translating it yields CASSGTGDQPQHF.